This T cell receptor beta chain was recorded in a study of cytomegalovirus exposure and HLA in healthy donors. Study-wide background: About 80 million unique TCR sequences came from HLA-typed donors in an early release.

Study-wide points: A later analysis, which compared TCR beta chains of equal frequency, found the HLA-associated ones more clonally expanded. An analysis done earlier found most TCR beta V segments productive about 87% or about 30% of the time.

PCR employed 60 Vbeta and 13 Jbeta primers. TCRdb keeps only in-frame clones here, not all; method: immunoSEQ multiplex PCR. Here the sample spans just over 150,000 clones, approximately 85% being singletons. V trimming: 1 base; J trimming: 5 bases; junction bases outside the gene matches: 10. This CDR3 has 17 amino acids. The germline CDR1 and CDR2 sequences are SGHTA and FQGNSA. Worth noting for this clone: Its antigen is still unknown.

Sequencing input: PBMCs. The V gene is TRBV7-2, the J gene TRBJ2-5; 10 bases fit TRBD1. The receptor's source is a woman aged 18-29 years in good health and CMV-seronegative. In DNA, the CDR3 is TGTGCCAGCAGCTTAGGACAGGGGGCCCTTCTCAAGGAGACCCAGTACTTC. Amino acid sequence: CASSLGQGALLKETQYF.